This T cell receptor (beta chain) was found in a study of blood T cell repertoires in COVID-19. Study-level background: PBMCs, B-cell-depleted T cells, or T cells provided the cDNA or gDNA that made up the material.

Original handling: Scientists estimated how many nucleated cells there were by amplifying reference gene primers. Clones were read by immunoSEQ multiplex PCR, and TCRdb kept only the in-frame ones, dropping some. That table gives V, J and clone size, and the DNA gave D and trimming. The sample has tens of thousands of clones, roughly 83% seen once. The CDR3 extends over 13 amino acids. Germline-derived CDR1 and CDR2 are SSHAT and FNYEAQ (reference sequence). The sequence came from a young man with COVID-19, enrolled during active disease. The gene calls are TRBV7-7 and TRBJ1-1; 7 nucleotides agree with TRBD1. Input material: peripheral blood. CDR3 coding DNA: TGTGGACAACGCCTCAGACAGGGATTGAGAGCTTTCTTT. Translation gives CGQRLRQGLRAFF.